This entry describes one T cell receptor beta chain. Which antigen it targets is not known. The record has no base qualities; no much larger clone is one base away. The immunoSEQ Assay, a bias-controlled multiplex PCR, was used to amplify TCRbeta CDR3 regions from genomic DNA. The authors' pipeline ran thus. Within the assay, amplification of reference gene primers was used to estimate how many nucleated cells each sample contained. To quantify the absolute abundance of each unique TCRbeta CDR3 rearrangement, sequence reads were collapsed and filtered. Productive Simpson clonality was computed per sample as the square root of Simpson's diversity index over productive rearrangements. Imported from immuneACCESS, the table was reduced by TCRdb to in-frame sequences with V and J called. These copies leave out some clones; in studies compared against another copy, an unresolved V gene accounts for under half, and the cause of the remainder is not known. V and J calls and clone size are copied from that table; D and trimming were computed from the DNA. This sample gives about 270,000 clones in total; around 90% of them show up just once. In total, the top ten clones hold 0.75% to 1% of the sample.

Participants in the prospective study were enrolled through a virtual design, were aged roughly 18 to 100 years, and lived in 24 United States geographic areas. In the prospective study, participants were assigned to cohorts based on the clinical history participants reported in a screening survey and a study questionnaire. Recovered participants in ImmuneRACE Cohort 3 were defined as having two consecutive negative NP/OP PCR tests, clearance from a healthcare professional, or resolution of symptoms. Each participant in the prospective study had whole blood, serum and a nasopharyngeal or oropharyngeal swab collected by mobile phlebotomists. Over a roughly 2-month period, participants in the prospective study had the option of providing additional blood draws and questionnaires. Prospective study blood samples were shipped either frozen or at room temperature before DNA extraction. These data belong to a study of blood T cell repertoires in COVID-19 (TCRdb year 2020). Concerning the study at large: Samples covering the acute and convalescent phases of COVID-19 were provided by collaborators in the United States, Italy and Spain. The material from the prospective study consisted of cDNA or gDNA derived from T cells, B-cell-depleted T cells, or PBMCs. Subjects who had been exposed to COVID-19, were actively infected with it, or had recovered from it provided the deeply sampled blood TCRbeta repertoires that made up the dataset. A freely available public database, intended as a resource for researchers studying the immune response to SARS-CoV-2, is where the repertoires were released. Samples were obtained from the ongoing ImmuneRACE study (first 160 participants) and from over 1,000 subjects provided by 6 global collaborators. Nearly every sample came with metadata listing a de-identified subject ID, COVID-19 status, age in years and sex. Where available, HLA class I and class II types were obtained from metadata supplied by the sample provider rather than from assay-based typing. Overall results and qualifications from the work: The amount of clinical and demographic metadata varied by source and participant and was provided uncurated.

The V and J ends are trimmed by 3 bases and 11 bases, leaving 14 bases between them. Via the germline V gene, CDR1 is SNHLY and CDR2 FYNNEI. The CDR3, cysteine through phenylalanine, is 12 amino acids long. Only the CDR3 DNA stays, 36 bases, in frame from base 1. The V gene is TRBV2 and the J gene is TRBJ2-7; D gene: possibly TRBD2, on 5 matching bases. This clonotype originated in a woman between 25 and 40 years old who had recovered from COVID-19. What was sequenced was PBMCs or T cells enriched from blood (not recorded which). The DNA sequence reads TGTGCCAGCAGTGATCAGAGGGCCCCCGAGTACTTC. This sequence encodes CASSDQRAPEYF.